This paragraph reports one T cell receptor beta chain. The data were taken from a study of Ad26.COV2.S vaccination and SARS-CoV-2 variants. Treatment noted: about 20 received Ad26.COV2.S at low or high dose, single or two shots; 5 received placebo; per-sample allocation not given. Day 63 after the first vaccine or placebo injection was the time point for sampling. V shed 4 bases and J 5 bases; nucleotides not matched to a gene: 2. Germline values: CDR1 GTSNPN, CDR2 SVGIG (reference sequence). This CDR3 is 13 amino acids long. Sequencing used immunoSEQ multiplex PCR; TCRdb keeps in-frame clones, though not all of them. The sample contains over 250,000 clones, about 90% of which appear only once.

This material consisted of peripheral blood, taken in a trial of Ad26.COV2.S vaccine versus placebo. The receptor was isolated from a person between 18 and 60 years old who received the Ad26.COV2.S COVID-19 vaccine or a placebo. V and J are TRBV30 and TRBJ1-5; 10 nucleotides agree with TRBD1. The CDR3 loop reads CAWTGQGDQPQHF. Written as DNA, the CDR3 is TGTGCCTGGACCGGACAGGGGGATCAGCCCCAGCATTTT.